These T cell receptor beta chains were read from a single sample in a study of shared clonotypes between healthy human individuals. Generated by immunoSEQ multiplex PCR, the TCRdb table keeps only in-frame clones and is missing some. This table has around 1.1 million clones, 60% to 85% appearing once. The sample was memory CD4+ T cells from PBMCs. All receptors derive from a man younger than 35 in good health. Some clones in this sample may be carry-over from other donors' samples. Each CDR3 is given with its conserved first and last residue. Size is stated for part of the rows, as once, few or many counts, or as a class when the clone is expanded.

J gene: TRBJ2-2
clone size: -
V gene: TRBV7-3
CDR3 protein: CASSVTNTGELFF

J gene: TRBJ1-2
clone size: -
V gene: TRBV28
CDR3 protein: CASSFGGSSNYGYTF

J gene: TRBJ2-3
clone size: -
V gene: TRBV7-3
CDR3 protein: CASSLRLAGPTDTQYF

J gene: TRBJ2-5
clone size: -
V gene: TRBV28
CDR3 protein: CASRQTGGQETQYF

J gene: TRBJ2-1
clone size: -
V gene: TRBV5-1
CDR3 protein: CASSNGRTSASYNEQFF

J gene: TRBJ2-7
clone size: -
V gene: TRBV14
CDR3 protein: CASGLTGTGYYEQYF

J gene: TRBJ2-5
clone size: -
V gene: TRBV9
CDR3 protein: CASSVGGSRVETQYF

J gene: TRBJ2-1
clone size: few
V gene: TRBV2
CDR3 protein: CASKGPGQGNYNEQFF

J gene: TRBJ1-1
clone size: -
V gene: TRBV15
CDR3 protein: CATSRDPGQKNTEAFF

J gene: TRBJ2-7
clone size: once
V gene: TRBV5-1
CDR3 protein: CASKVVEGAYEQYF

J gene: TRBJ2-7
clone size: few
V gene: TRBV2
CDR3 protein: CASSDTNYEQYF

J gene: TRBJ2-3
clone size: -
V gene: TRBV28
CDR3 protein: CASSTRPFRTDTQYF

J gene: TRBJ2-1
clone size: -
V gene: TRBV7-3
CDR3 protein: CASSLMGFGDEQFF

J gene: TRBJ2-5
clone size: -
V gene: TRBV28
CDR3 protein: CASSFRDRQETQYF

J gene: -
clone size: -
V gene: TRBV29-1
CDR3 protein: CSGRDSRAHEQYF

J gene: TRBJ1-1
clone size: -
V gene: TRBV28
CDR3 protein: CASVTGRITEAFF

J gene: TRBJ1-3
clone size: -
V gene: TRBV5-4
CDR3 protein: CASSLGVDRSGNTIYF

J gene: TRBJ1-2
clone size: -
V gene: TRBV30
CDR3 protein: CAWSGGTYGYTF

J gene: TRBJ2-3
clone size: -
V gene: TRBV5-1
CDR3 protein: CASSSTLGLAGRRATQYF

J gene: TRBJ2-7
clone size: -
V gene: TRBV11-2
CDR3 protein: CASSFLTSGAYEQYF

J gene: TRBJ2-3
clone size: -
V gene: TRBV6-5
CDR3 protein: CASSSGRSSTDTQYF

J gene: TRBJ2-5
clone size: few
V gene: TRBV7-2
CDR3 protein: CASSFRRQEETQYF

J gene: TRBJ2-3
clone size: -
V gene: TRBV18
CDR3 protein: CASSPGVTDTQYF

J gene: TRBJ1-5
clone size: -
V gene: TRBV28
CDR3 protein: CASNGGRGQPQHF

J gene: TRBJ2-1
clone size: -
V gene: TRBV11-2
CDR3 protein: CASSFPSGRAPNEQFF

J gene: TRBJ1-1
clone size: -
V gene: TRBV4-3
CDR3 protein: CASSQELLSLNTEAFF

J gene: TRBJ1-2
clone size: -
V gene: TRBV7-2
CDR3 protein: CASSSNRYGYTF